This T cell receptor beta chain originates from a study of early T cells in non-severe SARS-CoV-2 infection. At the level of the study: Sequenced bulk RNA came from whole blood that was unsorted, and chains were unpaired.

The library protocol tagged individual cDNA molecules with unique molecular identifiers. Using its own MiXCR run on the 5' RACE reads, TCRdb lists one record per CDR3 protein. The sample lists tens of thousands of distinct CDR3 sequences, around 12% occurring once. The CDR3 extends over 14 amino acids. Trimming left V 4 bases short and J 4 bases short, with 11 bases between. The V gene's germline CDR1 is LGHDT and CDR2 YNNKEL (reference sequence). This clonotype has more than one count but fewer than ten. The antigen is not known. Study results and limitations: VDJdb-based annotation leaned toward anti-spike CD8 responses and missed private and CD4 specificities.

The clonotype originates from an adult who was a healthcare worker with PCR-confirmed SARS-CoV-2 infection or an uninfected control (not recorded which). The donor label of this sample is uncertain. This sequence joins TRBV3-1 and TRBJ2-1; D call uncertain. Sequenced material: whole blood, taken at baseline. Here the CDR3 DNA reads TGTGCCAGCAGCCTCGAGGCTGGGTACAATGAGCAGTTCTTC. Translated, it gives CASSLEAGYNEQFF.